A single sample gave rise to the 4 T cell receptor beta chains below, sequenced in a study of blood T cell repertoires in COVID-19. TCRdb's table, derived via immunoSEQ multiplex PCR, lists solely in-frame clones and lacks some. Here the sample spans about 270,000 clones, roughly nine tenths being singletons. The material sequenced was peripheral blood. The receptors originated from a man aged 35-49 years with active or convalescent COVID-19.

CDR3: CASSYRLAGGHGQYF. The CDR3, as DNA: TGTGCCAGCAGTTATCGACTAGCGGGGGGGCATGGGCAGTATTTT. The rearrangement joins TRBV6-5 to TRBJ2-3, with 14 bases aligning to TRBD2. There are 15 residues in the CDR3. J gave up 11 bases and V 3 bases, and 7 bases lay outside the gene matches. The V gene's germline CDR1 is MNHEY and CDR2 SVGAGI.

This clone was found once. The V and J genes are TRBV12-5 and TRBJ1-5; D may be TRBD1 (5 bases). V was shortened by 0 bases and J by 16 bases, with 13 bases between the two germline ends. Germline V lookup: CDR1 LGHNT, CDR2 FRNRAP. The CDR3 runs to 12 residues. This CDR3 reads CASGLVKGLLHF. The CDR3 DNA reads TGTGCTAGTGGTTTGGTAAAGGGGTTGTTACATTTT.

CDR3: CASSFGQTYEQYF. CDR3 sequence (DNA): TGTGCCAGCAGCTTCGGACAGACCTACGAGCAGTACTTC. The chain has TRBV11-2 and TRBJ2-7; possibly TRBD1 for D (6 bases). Trimming shortened V by 3 bases and J by 2 bases, and 8 bases separated the two germline ends. The length of the CDR3 is 13 residues. CDR1 SGHAT and CDR2 FQNNGV come from the germline V gene.

Notes on this clone: The germline gene is not matched at one end of the junction; a read error may be the cause. The chain joins TRBV7-7 to TRBJ2-2; D remains unclear. Germline V lookup: CDR1 SSHAT, CDR2 FNYEAQ (reference sequence). The CDR3 is 13 amino acids. In DNA, the CDR3 is TGTGCTAGCAGCCTTGAGTACACCGGGGAGCTGTTTTTT. It yields the protein CASSLEYTGELFF.